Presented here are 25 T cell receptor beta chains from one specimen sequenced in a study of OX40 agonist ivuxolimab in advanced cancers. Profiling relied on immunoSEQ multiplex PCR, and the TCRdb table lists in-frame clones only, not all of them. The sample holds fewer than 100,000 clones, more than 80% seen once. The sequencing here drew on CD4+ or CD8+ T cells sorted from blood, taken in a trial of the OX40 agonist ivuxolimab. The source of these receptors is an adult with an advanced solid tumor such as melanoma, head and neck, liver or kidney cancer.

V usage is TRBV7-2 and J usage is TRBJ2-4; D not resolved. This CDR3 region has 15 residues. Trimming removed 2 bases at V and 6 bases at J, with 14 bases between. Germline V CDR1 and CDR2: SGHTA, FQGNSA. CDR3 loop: CASSLSSTSANIQYF. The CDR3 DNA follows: TGTGCCAGCAGCTTAAGTTCCACCTCCGCAAACATTCAGTACTTC.

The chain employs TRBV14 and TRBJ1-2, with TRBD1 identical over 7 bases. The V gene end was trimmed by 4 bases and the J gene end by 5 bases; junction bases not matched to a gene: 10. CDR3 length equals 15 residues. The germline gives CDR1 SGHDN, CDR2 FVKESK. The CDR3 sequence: CASSPFGQVGYGYTF. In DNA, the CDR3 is TGTGCCAGCAGCCCATTCGGACAGGTGGGGTATGGCTACACCTTC. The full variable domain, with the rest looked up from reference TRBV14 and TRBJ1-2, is EAGVTQFPSHSVIEKGQTVTLRCDPISGHDNLYWYRRVMGKEIKFLLHFVKESKQDESGMPNNRFLAERTGGTYSTLKVQPAELEDSGVYFCASSPFGQVGYGYTFGSGTRLTVV.

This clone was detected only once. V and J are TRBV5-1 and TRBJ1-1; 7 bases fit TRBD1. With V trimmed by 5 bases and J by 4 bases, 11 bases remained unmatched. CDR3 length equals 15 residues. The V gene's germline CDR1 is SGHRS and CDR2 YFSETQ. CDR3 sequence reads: CASRPNYNRGTEAFF. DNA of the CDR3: TGCGCCAGCAGACCTAATTACAACAGGGGCACTGAAGCTTTCTTT.

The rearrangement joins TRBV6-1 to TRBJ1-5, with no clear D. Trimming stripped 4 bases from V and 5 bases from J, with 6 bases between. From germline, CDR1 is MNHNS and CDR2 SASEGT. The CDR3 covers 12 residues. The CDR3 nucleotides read TGTGCCAGCAGTGGATGGGATCAGCCCCAGCATTTT. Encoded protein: CASSGWDQPQHF.

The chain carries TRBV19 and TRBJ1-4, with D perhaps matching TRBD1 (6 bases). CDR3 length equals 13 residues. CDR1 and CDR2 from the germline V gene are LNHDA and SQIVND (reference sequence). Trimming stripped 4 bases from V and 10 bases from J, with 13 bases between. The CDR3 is CASSRREGGKLFF. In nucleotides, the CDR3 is TGTGCCAGTAGTAGGAGGGAAGGGGGAAAACTGTTTTTT.

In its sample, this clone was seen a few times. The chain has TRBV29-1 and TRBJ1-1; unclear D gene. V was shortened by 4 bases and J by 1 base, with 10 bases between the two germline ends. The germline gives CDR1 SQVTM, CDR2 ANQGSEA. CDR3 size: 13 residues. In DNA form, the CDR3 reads TGCAGCGTTGCACACAGCCAGAACACTGAAGCTTTCTTT. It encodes CSVAHSQNTEAFF.

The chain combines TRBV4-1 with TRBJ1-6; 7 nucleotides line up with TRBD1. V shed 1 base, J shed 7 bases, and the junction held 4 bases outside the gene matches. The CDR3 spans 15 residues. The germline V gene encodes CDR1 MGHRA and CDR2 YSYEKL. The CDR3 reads CASSQGTRGNSPLHF. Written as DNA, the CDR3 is TGCGCCAGCAGCCAAGGGACCAGGGGGAATTCACCCCTCCACTTT.

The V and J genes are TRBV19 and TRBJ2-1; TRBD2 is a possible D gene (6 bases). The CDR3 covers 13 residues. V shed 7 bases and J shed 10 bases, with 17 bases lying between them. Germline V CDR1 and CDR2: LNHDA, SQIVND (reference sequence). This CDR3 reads CASTGTSEMEQFF. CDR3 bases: TGTGCCAGTACGGGGACTTCCGAAATGGAGCAGTTCTTC.

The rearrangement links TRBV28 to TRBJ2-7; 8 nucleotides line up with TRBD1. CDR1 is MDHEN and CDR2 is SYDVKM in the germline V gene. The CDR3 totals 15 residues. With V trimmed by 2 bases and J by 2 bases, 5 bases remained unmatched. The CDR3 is CASSLGRGLTYEQYV. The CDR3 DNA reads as TGTGCCAGCAGTTTAGGCAGGGGGCTTACCTACGAGCAGTACGTC.

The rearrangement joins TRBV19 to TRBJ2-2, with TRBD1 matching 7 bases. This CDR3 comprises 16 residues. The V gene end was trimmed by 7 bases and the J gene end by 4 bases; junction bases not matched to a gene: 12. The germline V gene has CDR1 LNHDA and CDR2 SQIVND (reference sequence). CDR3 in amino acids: CASKSLGTVTTGELFF. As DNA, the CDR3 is TGTGCCAGTAAGTCCCTAGGGACAGTCACCACCGGGGAGCTGTTTTTT.

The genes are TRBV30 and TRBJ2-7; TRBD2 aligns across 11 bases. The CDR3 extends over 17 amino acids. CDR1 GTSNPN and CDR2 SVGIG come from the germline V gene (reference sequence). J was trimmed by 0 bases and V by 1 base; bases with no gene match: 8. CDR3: CAWSGTRTSGSSYEQYF. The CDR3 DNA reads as TGTGCCTGGAGTGGAACCCGAACTAGCGGGAGCTCCTACGAGCAGTACTTC. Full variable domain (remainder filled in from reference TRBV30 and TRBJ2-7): SQTIHQWPATLVQPVGSPLSLECTVEGTSNPNLYWYRQAAGRGLQLLFYSVGIGQISSEVPQNLSASRPQDRQFILSSKKLLLSDSGFYLCAWSGTRTSGSSYEQYFGPGTRLTVT.

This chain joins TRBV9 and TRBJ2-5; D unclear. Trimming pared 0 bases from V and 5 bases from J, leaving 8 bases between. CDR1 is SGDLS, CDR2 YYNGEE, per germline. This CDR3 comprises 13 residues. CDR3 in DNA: TGTGCCAGCAGCGTAGTTCCCAGGGAGACCCAGTACTTC. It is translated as CASSVVPRETQYF.

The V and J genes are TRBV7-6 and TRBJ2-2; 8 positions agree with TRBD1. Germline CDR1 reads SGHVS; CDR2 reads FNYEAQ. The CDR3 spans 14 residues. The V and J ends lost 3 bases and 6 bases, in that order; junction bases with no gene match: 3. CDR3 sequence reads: CASSLGRGPGELFF. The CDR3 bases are TGTGCCAGCAGCTTGGGCAGGGGGCCCGGGGAGCTGTTTTTT.

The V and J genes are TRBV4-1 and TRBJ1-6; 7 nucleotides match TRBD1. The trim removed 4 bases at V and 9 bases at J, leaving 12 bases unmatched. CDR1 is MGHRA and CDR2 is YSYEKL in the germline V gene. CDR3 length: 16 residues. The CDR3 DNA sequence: TGCGCCAGCAGCCCCGGTTCGGGCAGGGGGGCTTCACCCCTCCACTTT. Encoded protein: CASSPGSGRGASPLHF.

The CDR3 region is CASSLGGGQLTDTQYF. CDR3 coding DNA: TGTGCCAGCAGCTTAGGAGGGGGACAGCTCACAGATACGCAGTATTTT. The rearrangement uses TRBV11-3 and TRBJ2-3; TRBD1 agrees at 7 bases. With 1 base clipped from V and 2 bases from J, the junction kept 6 bases outside the gene matches. Germline loops: CDR1 SGHNT, CDR2 YENEEA. The CDR3 length is 16 residues. The full variable domain, its missing parts supplied by reference TRBV11-3 and TRBJ2-3, is EAGVVQSPRYKIIEKKQPVAFWCNPISGHNTLYWYLQNLGQGPELLIRYENEEAVDDSQLPKDRFSAERLKGVDSTLKIQPAELGDSAVYLCASSLGGGQLTDTQYFGPGTRLTVL.

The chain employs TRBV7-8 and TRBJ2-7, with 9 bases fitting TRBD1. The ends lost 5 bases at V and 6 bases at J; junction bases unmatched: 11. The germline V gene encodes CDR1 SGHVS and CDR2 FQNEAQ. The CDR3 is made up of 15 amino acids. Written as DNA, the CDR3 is TGTGCCAGCAGCCCTAGGGGACAGGGTACTCGCGAGCAGTACGTC. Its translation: CASSPRGQGTREQYV.

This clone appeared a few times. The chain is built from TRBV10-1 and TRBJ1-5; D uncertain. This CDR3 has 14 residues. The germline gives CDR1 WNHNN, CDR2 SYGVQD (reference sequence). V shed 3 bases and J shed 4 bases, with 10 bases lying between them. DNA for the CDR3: TGCGCCAGCAGTGACGGCGGGCCTAATCAGCCCCAGCATTTT. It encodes CASSDGGPNQPQHF.

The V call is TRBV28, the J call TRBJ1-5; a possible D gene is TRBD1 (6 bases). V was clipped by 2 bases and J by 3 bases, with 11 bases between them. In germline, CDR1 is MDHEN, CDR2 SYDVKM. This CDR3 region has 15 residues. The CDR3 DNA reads TGTGCCAGCAGTTTAGCAGGGGCTGTCAATCAGCCCCAGCATTTT. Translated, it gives CASSLAGAVNQPQHF.

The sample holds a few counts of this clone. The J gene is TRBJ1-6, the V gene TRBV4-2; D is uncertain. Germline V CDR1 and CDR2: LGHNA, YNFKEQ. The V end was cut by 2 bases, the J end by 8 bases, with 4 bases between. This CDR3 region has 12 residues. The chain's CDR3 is CASSQHYSPLHF. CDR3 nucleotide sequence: TGTGCCAGCAGCCAACACTATTCACCCCTCCACTTT.

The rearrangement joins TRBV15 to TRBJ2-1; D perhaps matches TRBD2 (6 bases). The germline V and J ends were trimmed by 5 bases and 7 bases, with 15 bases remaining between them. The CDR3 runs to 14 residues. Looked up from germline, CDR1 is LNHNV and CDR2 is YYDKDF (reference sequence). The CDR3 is CATSLGGGRNEQFF. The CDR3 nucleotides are TGTGCCACCAGCCTGGGGGGAGGACGGAATGAGCAGTTCTTC.

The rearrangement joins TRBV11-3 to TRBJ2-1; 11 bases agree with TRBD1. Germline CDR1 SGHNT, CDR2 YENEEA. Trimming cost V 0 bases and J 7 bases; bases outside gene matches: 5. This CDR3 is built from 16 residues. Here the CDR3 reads CASSLDGTGGFNEQFF. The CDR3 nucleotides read TGTGCCAGCAGCTTAGACGGGACAGGGGGTTTTAATGAGCAGTTCTTC.

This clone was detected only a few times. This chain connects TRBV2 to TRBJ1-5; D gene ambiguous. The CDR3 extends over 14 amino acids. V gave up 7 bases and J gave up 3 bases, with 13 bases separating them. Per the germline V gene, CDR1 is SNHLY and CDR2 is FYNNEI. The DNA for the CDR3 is TGTGCCAGCAAGACAAGTGCGTACAATCAGCCCCAGCATTTT. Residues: CASKTSAYNQPQHF.

CDR3 protein: CASSLGLAEYNEQFF. The CDR3, as DNA: TGTGCCAGCAGCTTGGGACTAGCGGAGTACAATGAGCAGTTCTTC. The chain carries TRBV5-5 and TRBJ2-1; 9 positions match TRBD2. CDR1 is SGHKS and CDR2 is YYEKEE in the germline V gene (reference sequence). Trimming cost V 0 bases and J 4 bases; bases outside gene matches: 2. The length of the CDR3 is 15 residues.

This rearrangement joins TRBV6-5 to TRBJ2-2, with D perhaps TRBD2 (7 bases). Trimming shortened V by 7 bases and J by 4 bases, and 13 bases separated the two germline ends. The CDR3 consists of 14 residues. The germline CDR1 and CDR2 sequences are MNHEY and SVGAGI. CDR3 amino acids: CASMRGRATGELFF. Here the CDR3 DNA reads TGTGCCAGCATGAGGGGGAGGGCCACCGGGGAGCTGTTTTTT.

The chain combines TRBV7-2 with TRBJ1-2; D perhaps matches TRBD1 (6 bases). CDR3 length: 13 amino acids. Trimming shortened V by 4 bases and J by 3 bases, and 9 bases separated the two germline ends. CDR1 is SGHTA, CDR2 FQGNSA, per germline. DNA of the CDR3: TGTGCCAGCAGCTCAAACAGGGACTATGGCTACACCTTC. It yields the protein CASSSNRDYGYTF.